This TCR beta chain was sequenced during a study of beta chain features in type 1 diabetes. Study results and limitations: A pattern of fewer insertions and more deletions at VDJ junctions was seen in type 1 diabetes patients. A greater similarity of naive, central memory and Treg TCRB repertoires was seen among patients than among healthy donors.

The V and J ends lost 4 bases and 15 bases respectively, with 20 bases between them. The V gene's germline CDR1 is SGHKS and CDR2 YYEKEE (reference sequence). The CDR3 runs to 13 residues. The authors reverse transcribed all of the isolated RNA, so sequencing captured expressed TCRB transcripts. Clones were read by immunoSEQ multiplex PCR, and TCRdb kept only the in-frame ones, dropping some. The sample carries about 110,000 clones, 30% to 50% recorded once. A remark on this clone: What it binds is unknown.

Material for sequencing was stem cell memory CD4+ T cells from blood. The J gene is TRBJ2-1, the V gene TRBV5-5, with a possible D match to TRBD2 (5 bases). The receptor was derived from a woman aged 18-35 years in good health. This CDR3 is CASSPGVGRRRFF. The CDR3 DNA reads as TGTGCCAGCAGCCCCGGGGTCGGCAGGCGGAGGTTCTTC.